These T cell receptor beta chains were read from a single sample in a study of CD8+ T cells in alopecia areata. This table comes from immunoSEQ multiplex PCR, and its TCRdb copy is limited to in-frame clones, with some not included. The data show 130,000 to 150,000 clones, roughly 82% seen once. The starting material was CD8+ T cells sorted from blood, obtained at week 4, from a patient treated with tofacitinib. These TCRs come from a human donor with alopecia areata. The CDR3 runs from the conserved cysteine through the conserved F or W. A D gene is named only where the DNA matches it firmly. Size is omitted from some rows. Given values are once, few, many or a class for expanded clones.

12,TRBV5-1,.,.,TRBJ1-1,CASSSDRSEAFF,TGCGCCAGCAGCTCTGACAGGTCTGAAGCTTTCTTT
14,TRBV18,.,.,TRBJ2-7,CASSPARSGYEQYF,TGTGCCAGCTCACCAGCCAGGTCCGGCTACGAGCAGTACTTC
14,TRBV6-1,.,.,TRBJ2-2,CASSEARMTGELFF,TGTGCCAGCAGTGAAGCGCGGATGACCGGGGAGCTGTTTTTT
16,TRBV7-2,.,TRBD2,TRBJ2-1,CASSSRGTSGHNEQFF,TGTGCCAGCAGCTCCCGAGGGACTAGCGGCCATAATGAGCAGTTCTTC
17,TRBV7-2,.,.,TRBJ1-1,CASSLAFLQIMNTEAFF,TGTGCCAGCAGCTTAGCTTTTTTACAGATCATGAACACTGAAGCTTTCTTT
15,TRBV7-2,.,.,TRBJ1-1,CASSFSPGHRTEAFF,TGTGCCAGCAGCTTTTCCCCGGGACATCGCACTGAAGCTTTCTTT
16,TRBV21-1,.,.,TRBJ2-5,CASSKVNPRTGETQYF,TGTGCCAGCAGCAAAGTGAACCCACGGACGGGAGAGACCCAGTACTTC
15,TRBV7-9,.,.,TRBJ2-7,CASSGNSFEDYEQYF,TGTGCCAGCTCAGGAAACTCCTTCGAGGACTACGAGCAGTACTTC
15,TRBV7-2,.,.,TRBJ2-7,CASSLGWTVPYEQYF,TGTGCCAGCAGCTTAGGGTGGACGGTTCCCTACGAGCAGTACTTC
16,TRBV4-1,.,TRBD2,TRBJ2-3,CASSQGSGGVTDTQYF,TGCGCCAGCAGCCAAGGTAGCGGGGGAGTCACAGATACGCAGTATTTT
15,TRBV13,.,TRBD2,TRBJ2-5,CASSFSGGAIETQYF,TGTGCCAGCAGCTTTAGCGGGGGGGCTATAGAGACCCAGTACTTC
15,TRBV5-6,.,.,TRBJ2-7,CASTWSGGPDYEQYF,TGTGCCAGCACCTGGTCCGGGGGGCCTGACTACGAGCAGTACTTC
15,TRBV5-1,.,.,TRBJ2-1,CASSSGITRTRLQFF,TGCGCCAGCAGCTCTGGTATTACCCGGACGAGATTGCAGTTCTTC
12,TRBV29-1,.,.,TRBJ1-1,CSVEGGHTEAFF,TGCAGCGTTGAAGGAGGGCACACTGAAGCTTTCTTT
14,TRBV5-5,.,.,TRBJ2-5,CASSLELEQETQYF,TGTGCCAGCAGCTTGGAGTTAGAGCAAGAGACCCAGTACTTC
15,TRBV15,.,TRBD1,TRBJ2-1,CATRITGTVYNEQFF,TGTGCCACCAGGATAACCGGGACAGTCTACAATGAGCAGTTCTTC
14,TRBV13,few,.,TRBJ2-3,CASSLESPLDTQYF,TGTGCCAGCAGCTTAGAAAGCCCCCTCGATACGCAGTATTTT
14,TRBV6-1,once,TRBD1,TRBJ2-3,CASIEDRGPDTQYF,TGTGCCAGCATCGAGGACAGGGGGCCGGATACGCAGTATTTT
16,TRBV7-7,.,TRBD2,TRBJ2-2,CASSSSLAGQTGELFF,TGTGCTAGCAGCTCTTCCCTAGCGGGGCAAACCGGGGAGCTGTTTTTT
14,TRBV6-5,few,.,TRBJ2-2,CASSPQVRTGELFF,TGTGCCAGCAGCCCTCAGGTTCGGACCGGGGAGCTGTTTTTT
16,TRBV7-9,.,TRBD2,TRBJ2-1,CASSPHSGGPYNEQFF,TGTGCCAGCAGCCCCCACAGCGGGGGCCCCTACAATGAGCAGTTCTTC
12,TRBV7-2,.,.,TRBJ2-5,CASSLSRETQYF,TGTGCCAGCAGCTTAAGTCGTGAGACCCAGTACTTC
14,TRBV4-1,few,.,TRBJ2-7,CASSQEGEVYEQYF,TGCGCCAGCAGCCAGGAAGGGGAAGTCTACGAGCAGTACTTC
16,TRBV7-8,once,TRBD2,TRBJ2-3,CASSSRTRVRPDTQYF,TGTGCCAGCAGCTCGCGGACTAGAGTTCGCCCAGATACGCAGTATTTT
16,TRBV10-3,once,TRBD2,TRBJ2-5,CAISGPLAGGQETQYF,TGTGCCATCAGTGGCCCGCTAGCGGGGGGTCAAGAGACCCAGTACTTC
13,TRBV7-2,.,TRBD2,TRBJ2-1,CASTGGEVKEQFF,TGTGCCAGCACCGGGGGGGAGGTCAAGGAGCAGTTCTTC
15,TRBV5-6,.,.,TRBJ2-3,CASSWGGGGPDTQYF,TGTGCCAGCAGCTGGGGAGGCGGGGGCCCAGATACGCAGTATTTT
15,TRBV7-8,.,.,TRBJ1-2,CASSLDSGRGDGYTF,TGTGCCAGCAGCTTAGACTCAGGACGTGGGGATGGCTACACCTTC
15,TRBV5-1,.,TRBD2,TRBJ2-3,CASSLGTSSRDTQYF,TGCGCCAGCAGCTTGGGGACTAGCAGCAGAGATACGCAGTATTTT
12,TRBV13,.,.,TRBJ2-7,CASRTGSYEQYF,TGTGCCAGCAGGACCGGCTCCTACGAGCAGTACTTC
15,TRBV13,.,TRBD1,TRBJ2-3,CASSLTPGQGDTQYF,TGTGCCAGCAGCTTAACCCCGGGACAGGGGGATACGCAGTATTTT
13,TRBV2,.,TRBD1,TRBJ1-1,CASSESRGGEAFF,TGTGCCAGCAGTGAATCCAGGGGGGGTGAAGCTTTCTTT
18,TRBV7-9,.,TRBD1,TRBJ2-3,CASSLAIGQGRFADTQYF,TGTGCCAGCAGCTTAGCAATCGGACAGGGAAGGTTCGCAGATACGCAGTATTTT
13,TRBV5-1,.,.,TRBJ2-7,CASSLVPSYEQCF,TGCGCCAGCAGCTTGGTACCGAGCTACGAGCAGTGCTTC
12,TRBV2,.,TRBD1,TRBJ2-1,CASRGTGNEQFF,TGTGCCAGCAGAGGGACAGGGAATGAGCAGTTCTTC
11,TRBV6-6,.,.,TRBJ2-3,CASSPGGTQYF,TGTGCCAGCAGTCCAGGGGGGACTCAGTATTTT
15,TRBV5-1,.,.,TRBJ1-1,CASSLVRGLGTEAFF,TGCGCCAGCAGCTTAGTACGGGGGCTAGGCACTGAAGCTTTCTTT
17,TRBV7-2,.,TRBD2,TRBJ2-1,CASSITLAGGPTNEQFF,TGTGCCAGCAGCATTACCCTAGCGGGGGGGCCTACGAATGAGCAGTTCTTC
15,TRBV27,.,.,TRBJ1-2,CASSLSGTPIYGYTF,TGTGCCAGCAGTTTATCCGGGACACCCATCTATGGCTACACCTTC
13,TRBV30,.,TRBD2,TRBJ2-7,CAWGTSGRYEQYF,TGTGCCTGGGGAACTAGCGGTCGCTACGAGCAGTACTTC
15,TRBV4-1,once,.,TRBJ2-5,CASSQAQGYQETQYF,TGCGCCAGCAGCCAAGCACAGGGCTACCAAGAGACCCAGTACTTC
12,TRBV13,.,.,TRBJ2-7,CASSLASYEQYF,TGTGCCAGCAGCCTAGCGTCCTACGAGCAGTACTTC
14,TRBV5-6,.,.,TRBJ2-7,CASSLGAAGYEQYF,TGTGCCAGCAGCTTGGGCGCCGCAGGCTACGAGCAGTACTTC
13,TRBV2,.,.,TRBJ2-1,CASTDSGLTWQFF,TGTGCCAGCACCGACTCCGGACTGACGTGGCAGTTCTTC
14,TRBV4-3,.,TRBD1,TRBJ2-7,CASSPDRGQDEQYF,TGCGCCAGCAGCCCGGACAGGGGTCAAGACGAGCAGTACTTC
13,TRBV27,.,.,TRBJ1-2,CASTGGSNYGYTF,TGTGCCAGTACTGGAGGGTCCAACTATGGCTACACCTTC
14,TRBV7-2,.,.,TRBJ1-2,CASSLAGVEYGYTF,TGTGCCAGCAGCTTAGCCGGGGTCGAGTATGGCTACACCTTC
15,TRBV14,once,.,TRBJ2-2,CASSNRVLNTGELFF,TGTGCCAGCAGCAACAGGGTTCTGAACACCGGGGAGCTGTTTTTT
15,TRBV27,.,.,TRBJ2-3,CASLPKVWSTDTQYF,TGTGCCAGCCTCCCAAAAGTATGGAGCACAGATACGCAGTATTTT
15,TRBV7-9,.,.,TRBJ1-2,CASSDPGDALYGYTF,TGTGCCAGCAGTGACCCCGGGGACGCCCTCTATGGCTACACCTTC
16,TRBV2,.,TRBD2,TRBJ2-3,CASSEPTSVGTDTQYF,TGTGCCAGCAGTGAGCCGACTAGCGTCGGCACAGATACGCAGTATTTT
13,TRBV7-3,.,.,TRBJ2-2,CASSPLSTGELFF,TGTGCCAGCAGCCCCCTCAGCACCGGGGAGCTGTTTTTT
14,TRBV29-1,few,.,TRBJ2-1,CSVERDLTYNEQFF,TGCAGCGTTGAAAGGGATTTAACCTACAATGAGCAGTTCTTC
18,TRBV4-3,few,.,TRBJ2-1,CASSQAASVKSSYNEQFF,TGCGCCAGCAGCCAGGCCGCTAGCGTCAAAAGCTCCTACAATGAGCAGTTCTTC
14,TRBV5-1,.,TRBD1,TRBJ2-7,CASSVGTGSYEQYF,TGCGCCAGCAGCGTAGGGACAGGGTCCTACGAGCAGTACTTC